This T cell receptor (beta chain) was identified in a study of CD8+CD57+ T cells in acquired aplastic anemia. In the study overall: The average for DNA from sorted CD4+ and CD8+ cells was roughly 3 ug. Researchers reported that healthy donors averaged roughly 11 million reads for CD4+ cells. Regarding the study as a whole: Levels of CD8+ Simpson's diversity were not significantly distinct in patients versus controls. Roughly 27 shared CD8+ CDR3s appeared highly expressed within patients' immunodominant clones.

About this clonotype: Its antigen is currently unknown.

CDR3 and TCR beta VDJ profiling relied on genomic DNA as the template. MiXCR, applied by TCRdb to the reads, yields one record per CDR3 protein. The profile shows roughly 130,000 distinct CDR3 sequences, over 45% of them singletons. The length of the CDR3 is 15 residues. The V and J ends lost 5 bases and 5 bases, in that order; junction bases with no gene match: 5. Germline V gene lookup returns CDR1 LNHDA and CDR2 SQIVND (reference sequence). This chain connects TRBV19 to TRBJ2-1; TRBD2 aligns across 11 bases. The sequence came from a human donor in good health, serving as a control. Sequenced material: sorted CD4+, CD8+, or CD8+CD57+ T cells (not recorded which) from PBMCs. The CDR3: CASSFSGGAHNEQFF. CDR3 bases: TGTGCCAGTAGTTTTAGCGGGGGGGCCCACAATGAGCAGTTCTTC.